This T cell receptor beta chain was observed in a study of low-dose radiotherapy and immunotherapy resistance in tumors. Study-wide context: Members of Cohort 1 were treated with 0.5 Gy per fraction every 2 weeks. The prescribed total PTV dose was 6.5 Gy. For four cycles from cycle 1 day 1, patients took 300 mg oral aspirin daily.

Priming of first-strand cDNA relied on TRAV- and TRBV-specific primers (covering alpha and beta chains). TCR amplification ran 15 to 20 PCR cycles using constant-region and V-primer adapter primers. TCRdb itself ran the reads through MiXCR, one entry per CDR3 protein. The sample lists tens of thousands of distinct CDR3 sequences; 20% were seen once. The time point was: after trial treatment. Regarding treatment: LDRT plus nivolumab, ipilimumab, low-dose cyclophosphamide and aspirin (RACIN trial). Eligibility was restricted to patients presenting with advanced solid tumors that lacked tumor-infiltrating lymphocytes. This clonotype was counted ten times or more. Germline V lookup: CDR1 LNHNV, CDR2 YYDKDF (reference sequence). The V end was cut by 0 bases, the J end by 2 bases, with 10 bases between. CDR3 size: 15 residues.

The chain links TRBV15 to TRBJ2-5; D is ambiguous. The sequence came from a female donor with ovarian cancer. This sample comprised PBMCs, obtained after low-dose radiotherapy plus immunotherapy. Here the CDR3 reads CATSRDTPSQETQYF. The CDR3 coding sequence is TGTGCCACCAGCAGAGATACACCATCACAAGAGACCCAGTACTTC.